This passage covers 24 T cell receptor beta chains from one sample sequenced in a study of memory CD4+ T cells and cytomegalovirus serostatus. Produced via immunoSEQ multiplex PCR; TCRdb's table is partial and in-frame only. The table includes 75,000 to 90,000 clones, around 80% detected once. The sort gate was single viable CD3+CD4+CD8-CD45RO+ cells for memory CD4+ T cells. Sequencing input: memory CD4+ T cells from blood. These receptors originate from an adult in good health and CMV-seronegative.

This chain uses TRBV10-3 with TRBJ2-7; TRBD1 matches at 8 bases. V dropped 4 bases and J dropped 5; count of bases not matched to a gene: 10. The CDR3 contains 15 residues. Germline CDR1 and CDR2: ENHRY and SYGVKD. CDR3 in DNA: TGTGCCATCAGTGCATCAGGGGGCTTTACCGACGAGCAGTACTTC. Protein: CAISASGGFTDEQYF.

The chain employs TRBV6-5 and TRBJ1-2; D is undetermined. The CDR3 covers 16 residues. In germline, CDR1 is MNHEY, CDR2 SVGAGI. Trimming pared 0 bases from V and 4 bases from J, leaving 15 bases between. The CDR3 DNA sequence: TGTGCCAGCAGTTACTCGAGTTCGAGGGTCGGCTATGGCTACACCTTC. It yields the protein CASSYSSSRVGYGYTF.

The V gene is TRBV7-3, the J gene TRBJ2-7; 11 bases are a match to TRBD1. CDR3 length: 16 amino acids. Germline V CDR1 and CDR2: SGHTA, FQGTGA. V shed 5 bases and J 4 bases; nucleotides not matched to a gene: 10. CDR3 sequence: CASSLQTGTGGYEQYF. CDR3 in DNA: TGTGCCAGCAGCCTACAGACCGGGACAGGGGGATACGAGCAGTACTTC.

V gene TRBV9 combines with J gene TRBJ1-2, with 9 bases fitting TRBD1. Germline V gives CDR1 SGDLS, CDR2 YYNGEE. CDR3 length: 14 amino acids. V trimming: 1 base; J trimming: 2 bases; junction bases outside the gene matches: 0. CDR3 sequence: CASSVTGGNYGYTF. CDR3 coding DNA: TGTGCCAGCAGCGTAACAGGGGGCAACTATGGCTACACCTTC.

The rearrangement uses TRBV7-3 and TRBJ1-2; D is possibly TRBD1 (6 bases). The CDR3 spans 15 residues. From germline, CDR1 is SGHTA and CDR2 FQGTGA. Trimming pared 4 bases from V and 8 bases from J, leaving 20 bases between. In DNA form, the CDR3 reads TGTGCCAGCAGCTCCAATCCGGGACACCGCTCAGGCTACACCTTC. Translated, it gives CASSSNPGHRSGYTF.

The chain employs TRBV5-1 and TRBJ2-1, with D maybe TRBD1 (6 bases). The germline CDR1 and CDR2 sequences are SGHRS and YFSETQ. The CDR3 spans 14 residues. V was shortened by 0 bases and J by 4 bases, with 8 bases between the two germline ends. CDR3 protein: CASSLGTVYNEQFF. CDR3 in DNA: TGCGCCAGCAGCTTGGGGACAGTTTACAATGAGCAGTTCTTC. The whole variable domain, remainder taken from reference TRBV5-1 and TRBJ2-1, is KAGVTQTPRYLIKTRGQQVTLSCSPISGHRSVSWYQQTPGQGLQFLFEYFSETQRNKGNFPGRFSGRQFSNSRSEMNVSTLELGDSALYLCASSLGTVYNEQFFGPGTRLTVL.

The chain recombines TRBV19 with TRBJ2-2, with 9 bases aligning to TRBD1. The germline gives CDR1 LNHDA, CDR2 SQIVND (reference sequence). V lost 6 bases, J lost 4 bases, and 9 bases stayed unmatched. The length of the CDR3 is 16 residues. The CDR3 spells CASRLVTGGGTGELFF. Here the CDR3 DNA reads TGTGCCAGTAGGCTGGTAACAGGGGGCGGCACCGGGGAGCTGTTTTTT.

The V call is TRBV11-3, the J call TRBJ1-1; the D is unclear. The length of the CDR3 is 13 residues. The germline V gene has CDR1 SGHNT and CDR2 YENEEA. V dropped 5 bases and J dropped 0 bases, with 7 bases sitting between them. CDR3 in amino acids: CASSREMNTEAFF. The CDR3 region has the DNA TGTGCCAGCAGCCGTGAAATGAACACTGAAGCTTTCTTT. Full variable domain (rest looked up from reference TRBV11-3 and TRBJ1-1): EAGVVQSPRYKIIEKKQPVAFWCNPISGHNTLYWYLQNLGQGPELLIRYENEEAVDDSQLPKDRFSAERLKGVDSTLKIQPAELGDSAVYLCASSREMNTEAFFGQGTRLTVV.

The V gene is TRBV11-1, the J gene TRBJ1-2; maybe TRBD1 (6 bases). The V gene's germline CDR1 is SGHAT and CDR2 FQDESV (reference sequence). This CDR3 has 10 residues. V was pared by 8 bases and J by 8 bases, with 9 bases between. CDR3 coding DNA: TGTGCCAGCGGTACAGGGGGCTACACCTTC. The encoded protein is CASGTGGYTF.

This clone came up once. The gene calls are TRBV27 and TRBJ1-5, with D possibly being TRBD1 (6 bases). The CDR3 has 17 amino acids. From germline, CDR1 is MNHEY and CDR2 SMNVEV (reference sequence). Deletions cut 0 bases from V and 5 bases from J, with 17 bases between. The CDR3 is CASSLSIGRGRDQPQHF. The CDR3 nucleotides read TGTGCCAGCAGTTTATCGATAGGCAGGGGTAGGGATCAGCCCCAGCATTTT.

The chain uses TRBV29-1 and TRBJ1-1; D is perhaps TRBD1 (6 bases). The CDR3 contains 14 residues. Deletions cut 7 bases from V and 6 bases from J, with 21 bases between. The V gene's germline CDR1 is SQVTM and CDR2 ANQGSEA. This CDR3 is CSAQQGSPGPEAFF. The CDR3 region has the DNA TGCAGCGCACAACAGGGTTCCCCTGGTCCTGAAGCTTTCTTT. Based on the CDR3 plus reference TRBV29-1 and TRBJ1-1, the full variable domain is SAVISQKPSRDICQRGTSLTIQCQVDSQVTMMFWYRQQPGQSLTLIATANQGSEATYESGFVIDKFPISRPNLTFSTLTVSNMSPEDSSIYLCSAQQGSPGPEAFFGQGTRLTVV.

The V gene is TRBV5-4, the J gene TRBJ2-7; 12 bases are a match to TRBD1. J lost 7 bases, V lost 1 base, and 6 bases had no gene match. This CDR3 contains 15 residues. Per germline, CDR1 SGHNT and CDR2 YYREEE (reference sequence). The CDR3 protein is CASSLPGQGAWEQYF. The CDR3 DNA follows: TGTGCCAGCAGCTTGCCGGGACAGGGGGCGTGGGAGCAGTACTTC.

Written as DNA, the CDR3 is TGTGCCAGTAGGGAGAGGGGACCACATGAAAAACTGTTTTTT. It specifies CASRERGPHEKLFF. V gene TRBV19 combines with J gene TRBJ1-4; possibly TRBD1 for D (5 bases). Germline V CDR1 and CDR2: LNHDA, SQIVND (reference sequence). Trimming cost V 6 bases and J 6 bases, with 14 bases left between them. The CDR3 is 14 amino acids.

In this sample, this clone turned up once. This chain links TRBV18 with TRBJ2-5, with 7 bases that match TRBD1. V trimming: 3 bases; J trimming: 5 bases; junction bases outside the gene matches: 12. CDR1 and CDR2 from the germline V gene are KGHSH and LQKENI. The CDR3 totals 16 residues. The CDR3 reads CASSPKEADRVETQYF. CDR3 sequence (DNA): TGTGCCAGCTCACCCAAGGAGGCAGACAGGGTGGAGACCCAGTACTTC.

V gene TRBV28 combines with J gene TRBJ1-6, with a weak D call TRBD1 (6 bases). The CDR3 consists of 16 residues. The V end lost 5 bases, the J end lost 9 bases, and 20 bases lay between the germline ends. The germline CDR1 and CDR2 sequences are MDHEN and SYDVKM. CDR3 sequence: CASSPRLGGMSSPLHF. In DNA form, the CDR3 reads TGTGCCAGCAGTCCCCGCTTAGGGGGTATGAGTTCACCCCTCCACTTT.

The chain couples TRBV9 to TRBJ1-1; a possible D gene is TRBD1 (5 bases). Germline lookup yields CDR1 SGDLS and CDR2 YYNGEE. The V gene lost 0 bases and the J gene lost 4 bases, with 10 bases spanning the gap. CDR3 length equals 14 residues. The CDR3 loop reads CASSVAGGSTEAFF. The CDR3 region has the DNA TGTGCCAGCAGCGTAGCCGGGGGGAGCACTGAAGCTTTCTTT. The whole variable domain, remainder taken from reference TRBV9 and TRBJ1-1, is DSGVTQTPKHLITATGQRVTLRCSPRSGDLSVYWYQQSLDQGLQFLIQYYNGEERAKGNILERFSAQQFPDLHSELNLSSLELGDSALYFCASSVAGGSTEAFFGQGTRLTVV.

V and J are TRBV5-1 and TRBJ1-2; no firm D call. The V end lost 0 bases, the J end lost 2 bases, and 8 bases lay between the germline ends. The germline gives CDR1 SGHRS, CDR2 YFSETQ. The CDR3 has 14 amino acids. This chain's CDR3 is CASSLGQQNYGYTF. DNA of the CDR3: TGCGCCAGCAGCTTGGGGCAGCAAAACTATGGCTACACCTTC.

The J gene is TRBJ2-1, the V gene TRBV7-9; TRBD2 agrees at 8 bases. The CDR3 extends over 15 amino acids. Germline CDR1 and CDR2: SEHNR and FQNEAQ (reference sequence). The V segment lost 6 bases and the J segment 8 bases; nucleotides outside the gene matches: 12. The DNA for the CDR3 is TGTGCCAGCAGTTCCCGACTAGCGTTAAACTATGAGCAGTTCTTC. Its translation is CASSSRLALNYEQFF.

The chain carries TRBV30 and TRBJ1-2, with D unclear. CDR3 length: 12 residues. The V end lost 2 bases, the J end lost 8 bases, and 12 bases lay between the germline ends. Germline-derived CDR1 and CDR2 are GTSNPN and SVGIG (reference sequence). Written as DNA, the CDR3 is TGTGCCTGGAGTACCCTTCCAAGAGGCTACACCTTC. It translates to CAWSTLPRGYTF.

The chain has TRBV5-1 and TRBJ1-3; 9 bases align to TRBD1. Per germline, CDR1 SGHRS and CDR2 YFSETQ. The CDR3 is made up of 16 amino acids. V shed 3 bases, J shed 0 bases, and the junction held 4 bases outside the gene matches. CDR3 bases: TGCGCCAGCAGCTCGACAGGGGGTTTCTCTGGAAACACCATATATTTT. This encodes CASSSTGGFSGNTIYF. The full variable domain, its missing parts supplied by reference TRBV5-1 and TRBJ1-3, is KAGVTQTPRYLIKTRGQQVTLSCSPISGHRSVSWYQQTPGQGLQFLFEYFSETQRNKGNFPGRFSGRQFSNSRSEMNVSTLELGDSALYLCASSSTGGFSGNTIYFGEGSWLTVV.

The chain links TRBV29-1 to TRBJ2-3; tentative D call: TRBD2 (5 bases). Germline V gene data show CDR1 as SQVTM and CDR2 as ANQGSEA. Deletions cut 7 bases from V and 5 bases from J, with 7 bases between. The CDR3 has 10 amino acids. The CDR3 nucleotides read TGCAGCGCCGGACTAGATACGCAGTATTTT. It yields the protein CSAGLDTQYF.

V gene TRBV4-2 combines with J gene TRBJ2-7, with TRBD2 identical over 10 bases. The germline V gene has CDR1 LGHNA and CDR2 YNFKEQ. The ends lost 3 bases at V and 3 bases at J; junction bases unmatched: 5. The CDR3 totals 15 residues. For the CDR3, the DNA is TGTGCCAGCAGCCAGGGGGAGCGGGGGGGCTACGAGCAGTACTTC. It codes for CASSQGERGGYEQYF.

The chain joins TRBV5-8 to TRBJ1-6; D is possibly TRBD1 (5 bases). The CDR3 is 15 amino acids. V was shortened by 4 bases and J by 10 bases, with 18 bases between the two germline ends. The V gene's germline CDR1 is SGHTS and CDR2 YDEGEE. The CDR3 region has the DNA TGTGCCAGCAGCCGCCGGGACCTCCCTCAATCACCCCTCCACTTT. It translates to CASSRRDLPQSPLHF.

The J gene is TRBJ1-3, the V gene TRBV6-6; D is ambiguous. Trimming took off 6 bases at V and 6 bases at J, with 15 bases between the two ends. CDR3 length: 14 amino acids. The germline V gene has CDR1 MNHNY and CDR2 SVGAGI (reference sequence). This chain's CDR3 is CASSPPGSKNTIYF. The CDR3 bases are TGTGCCAGCAGCCCACCGGGCTCGAAAAACACCATATATTTT.